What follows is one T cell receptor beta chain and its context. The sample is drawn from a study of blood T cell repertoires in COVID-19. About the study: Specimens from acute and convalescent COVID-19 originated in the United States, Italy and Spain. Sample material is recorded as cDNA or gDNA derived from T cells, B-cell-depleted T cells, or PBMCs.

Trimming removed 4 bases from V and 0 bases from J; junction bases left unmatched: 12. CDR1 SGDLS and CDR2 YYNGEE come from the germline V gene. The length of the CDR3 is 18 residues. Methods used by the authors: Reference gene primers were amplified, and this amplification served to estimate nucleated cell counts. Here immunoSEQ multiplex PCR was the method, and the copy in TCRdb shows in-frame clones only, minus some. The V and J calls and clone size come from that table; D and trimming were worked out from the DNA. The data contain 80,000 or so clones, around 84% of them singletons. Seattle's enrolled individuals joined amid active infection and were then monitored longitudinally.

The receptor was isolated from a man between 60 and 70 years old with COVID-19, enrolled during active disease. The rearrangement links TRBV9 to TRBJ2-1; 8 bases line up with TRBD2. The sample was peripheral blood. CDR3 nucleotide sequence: TGTGCCAGCAGCAACCCGGGGGGGGAGCTTAGCTCCTACAATGAGCAGTTCTTC. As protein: CASSNPGGELSSYNEQFF. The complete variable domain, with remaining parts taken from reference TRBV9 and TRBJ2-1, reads DSGVTQTPKHLITATGQRVTLRCSPRSGDLSVYWYQQSLDQGLQFLIQYYNGEERAKGNILERFSAQQFPDLHSELNLSSLELGDSALYFCASSNPGGELSSYNEQFFGPGTRLTVL.